This T cell receptor (beta chain) originates from a study of a mutant IDH1 vaccine in newly diagnosed glioma. Study details: The start of vaccination came 4-6 weeks after radiotherapy alone, or with temozolomide cycles. Patients were pretreated with radiotherapy, temozolomide, or both, mostly both. Visit V12 was at week 35; visit V13 was at week 47.

This clone was counted many times. The antigen remains unidentified. TCRdb keeps only in-frame clones here, not all; method: immunoSEQ multiplex PCR. The sample holds approximately 84,000 clones, approximately 78% seen once. The germline gives CDR1 LNHNV, CDR2 YYDKDF (reference sequence). This CDR3 is built from 15 residues. The V and J ends lost 0 bases and 3 bases, in that order; junction bases with no gene match: 4. Sample time point: week 47, end of study. Each dose delivered 300 ug of mutant IDH1 20-mer peptide subcutaneously with imiquimod. During weeks 1, 3, 5, 7, 11, 15, 19 and 23, patients received eight vaccinations.

The chain links TRBV15 to TRBJ1-2, with 7 bases fitting TRBD1. This clonotype was obtained from a man aged 35 to 55 with glioma. This material consisted of PBMCs, taken from a glioma patient whose treatment included an IDH1 peptide vaccine. CDR3 nucleotide sequence: TGTGCCACCAGCAGAGATCGGGGACAGTACTATGGCTACACCTTC. Translation: CATSRDRGQYYGYTF.